These 14 T cell receptor beta chains originate from one sample sequenced in a study of blood T cell repertoires in COVID-19. Method: immunoSEQ multiplex PCR; TCRdb's copy keeps in-frame clones and lacks some. The sample has under 200,000 clones; approximately 86% are singletons. Specimen: PBMCs or T cells enriched from blood (not recorded which). The receptors were gathered from a man aged 55 to 69 who had recovered from COVID-19.

This chain connects TRBV28 to TRBJ1-6, with a weak D call TRBD1 (6 bases). The germline V gene encodes CDR1 MDHEN and CDR2 SYDVKM. This CDR3 region has 13 residues. Trimming cost V 6 bases and J 12 bases, with 15 bases left between them. The CDR3 reads CASRTQGSGPLHF. The CDR3 DNA is TGTGCCAGCAGGACACAGGGATCCGGACCCCTCCACTTT.

This clone has ten or more counts. This sequence joins TRBV18 and TRBJ2-2; 7 positions match TRBD1. The CDR3 is 16 residues long. V lost 6 bases, J lost 4 bases, and 11 bases stayed unmatched. Germline V gives CDR1 KGHSH, CDR2 LQKENI. CDR3 loop: CASSGQVGSVTGELFF. The DNA of the CDR3 is TGTGCCAGCTCCGGACAGGTCGGGTCGGTCACCGGGGAGCTGTTTTTT.

This clone showed up just a few times. The J gene is TRBJ1-2, the V gene TRBV6-5; 9 bases match TRBD1. V lost 5 bases, J lost 6 bases, and 4 bases stayed unmatched. The CDR3 length is 13 residues. Per the germline V gene, CDR1 is MNHEY and CDR2 is SVGAGI. The DNA for the CDR3 is TGTGCCAGCAGTCGGGGACAGGGACATGGCTACACCTTC. This codes for CASSRGQGHGYTF.

J is TRBJ2-3 and V is TRBV5-1, with D hard to call. The CDR3 contains 15 residues. The ends were cut back, 2 bases at V and 3 bases at J, with 13 bases in the middle. Germline-derived CDR1 and CDR2 are SGHRS and YFSETQ. For the CDR3, the DNA is TGCGCCAGCAGCTTATTAGGTAAAGCGACAGATACGCAGTATTTT. This sequence encodes CASSLLGKATDTQYF.

This clone was seen a single time. This sequence joins TRBV25-1 and TRBJ2-3; 8 nucleotides line up with TRBD1. The CDR3 is 16 residues long. Trimming cost V 2 bases and J 8 bases; bases outside gene matches: 12. Per the germline V gene, CDR1 is MGHDK and CDR2 is SYGVNS. This CDR3 reads CASSESRGLSRGTQYF. As DNA, the CDR3 is TGTGCCAGCAGTGAAAGCAGGGGGCTAAGTCGTGGTACGCAGTATTTT.

This CDR3 is CASTLTGGNSYEQYF. The CDR3 coding sequence is TGTGCCAGCACCCTAACCGGCGGGAACTCCTACGAGCAGTACTTC. The chain couples TRBV6-5 to TRBJ2-7; perhaps TRBD2 as D (6 bases). From germline, CDR1 is MNHEY and CDR2 SVGAGI. V dropped 7 bases and J dropped 0 bases, with 16 bases sitting between them. There are 15 residues in the CDR3.

This clone has more than one count but fewer than ten. The J gene is TRBJ2-2, the V gene TRBV19, with D hard to call. Germline lookup yields CDR1 LNHDA and CDR2 SQIVND (reference sequence). The CDR3 sequence is 16 residues long. V was clipped by 1 base and J by 5 bases, with 14 bases between them. The CDR3 DNA sequence: TGTGCCAGTAGTATAGGAGGCCAAGTCGGGACCGGGGAGCTGTTTTTT. Protein product: CASSIGGQVGTGELFF.

This chain joins TRBV4-1 and TRBJ2-1; 7 nucleotides align to TRBD2. In germline, CDR1 is MGHRA, CDR2 YSYEKL. V shed 2 bases, J shed 6 bases, and the junction held 10 bases outside the gene matches. There are 16 residues in the CDR3. The CDR3 nucleotides read TGCGCCAGCAGCCAATTCGCGGGAGTTCGGGGCAATGAGCAGTTCTTC. Translation gives CASSQFAGVRGNEQFF.

The V call is TRBV11-1, the J call TRBJ2-5, with D perhaps matching TRBD1 (5 bases). Germline V lookup: CDR1 SGHAT, CDR2 FQDESV (reference sequence). V was shortened by 1 base and J by 5 bases, with 5 bases between the two germline ends. CDR3 length: 12 residues. CDR3 protein: CASSLEGETQYF. The CDR3 nucleotides are TGTGCCAGCAGCTTAGAGGGGGAGACCCAGTACTTC.

This clone appeared a single time. The chain recombines TRBV7-3 with TRBJ1-2, with 7 bases identical to TRBD1. The ends lost 5 bases at V and 8 bases at J; junction bases unmatched: 11. Germline CDR1 SGHTA, CDR2 FQGTGA. This CDR3 has 14 amino acids. In DNA, the CDR3 is TGTGCCAGCAGCCCCAATAAGGGGGCGGGGGGCTACACCTTC. The encoded protein is CASSPNKGAGGYTF.

The V gene is TRBV12-3 or TRBV12-4, the J gene TRBJ2-2; 7 nucleotides match TRBD2. The CDR3 extends over 13 amino acids. V shed 7 bases, J shed 5 bases, and the junction held 4 bases outside the gene matches. The CDR3 reads CASTSGGTGELFF. CDR3 DNA sequence: TGTGCCAGCACATCCGGGGGGACCGGGGAGCTGTTTTTT.

The J gene is TRBJ2-7, the V gene TRBV5-1; 13 bases are shared with TRBD2. The CDR3 consists of 19 residues. V shed 4 bases and J 0 bases; nucleotides not matched to a gene: 13. The V gene's germline CDR1 is SGHRS and CDR2 YFSETQ. The CDR3 bases are TGCGCCAGCAGCCCGGCTTTCACTAGCGGGAGGGGTTACTCCTACGAGCAGTACTTC. Protein: CASSPAFTSGRGYSYEQYF.

V and J are TRBV11-1 and TRBJ2-5; D is unresolved. Germline loops: CDR1 SGHAT, CDR2 FQDESV (reference sequence). The CDR3 has 14 residues. V was shortened by 4 bases and J by 2 bases, with 11 bases between the two germline ends. The CDR3 DNA follows: TGTGCCAGCAGCTCGACGAGGATACAAGAGACCCAGTACTTC. Translating gives CASSSTRIQETQYF.

V usage is TRBV11-3 and J usage is TRBJ1-1; no reliable D call. Per the germline V gene, CDR1 is SGHNT and CDR2 is YENEEA. The V end lost 5 bases, the J end lost 0 bases, and 4 bases lay between the germline ends. The CDR3 totals 12 residues. In DNA form, the CDR3 reads TGTGCCAGCAGCGGCATGAACACTGAAGCTTTCTTT. Encoded protein: CASSGMNTEAFF.